These 14 T cell receptor beta chains were all obtained from the same sample, sequenced in a study of T-cell reconstitution after alpha-beta-depleted transplantation in children. Unique molecular identifiers were used to barcode this TCRbeta library. A single record per CDR3 protein comes from TCRdb applying MiXCR to the PCR reads. Of roughly 340,000 distinct CDR3 sequences detected, 15% to 20% appear once; the ten largest clones hold roughly two fifths. Sequenced material: PBMCs, mostly from graft donor cells, taken 360 days after TCRalphabeta/CD19-depleted stem cell transplant. These receptors all come from a male patient under 10 years old who had a stem cell transplant for acute lymphoblastic leukemia, so the T cells may come from the graft donor.

This chain uses TRBV6-2 or TRBV6-3 with TRBJ2-1; 11 nucleotides match TRBD2. Germline V CDR1 and CDR2: MNHEY, SVGEGT. The CDR3 has 17 residues. Trimming at V came to 1 base and at J to 5 bases, leaving 7 bases not matched to a gene. CDR3 sequence (DNA): TGTGCCAGCAGTTACTTAGCGGGAGGGATCTTCAACAATGAGCAGTTCTTC. It is translated as CASSYLAGGIFNNEQFF.

This clonotype was counted a few times. The V gene is TRBV29-1, the J gene TRBJ2-5, with D tentatively TRBD1 (6 bases). The CDR3 has 14 residues. Between the trimmed V and J ends, which lost 6 bases and 1 base, there was a span of 15 bases. Germline CDR1 reads SQVTM; CDR2 reads ANQGSEA. CDR3 residues: CSVYTPDSQETQYF. The CDR3 coding sequence is TGCAGCGTCTACACCCCGGACAGCCAAGAGACCCAGTACTTC.

The chain is built from TRBV15 and TRBJ2-5; 10 nucleotides agree with TRBD2. After removal of 8 bases from V and 4 bases from J, the junction contained 10 bases not matched to a gene. The CDR3 covers 15 residues. The germline V gene has CDR1 LNHNV and CDR2 YYDKDF (reference sequence). CDR3 region: CATLLVLAGVETQYF. The CDR3 bases are TGTGCCACCTTGCTGGTCCTAGCGGGAGTAGAGACCCAGTACTTC.

The rearrangement joins TRBV4-2 to TRBJ1-4; a possible D gene is TRBD1 (5 bases). Deletions cut 1 base from V and 8 bases from J, with 14 bases between. CDR1 LGHNA and CDR2 YNFKEQ come from the germline V gene. This CDR3 region has 15 residues. CDR3 nucleotides: TGTGCCAGCAGCCAAGGAGGGGAAAGGGAGGAAAAACTGTTTTTT. Encoded protein: CASSQGGEREEKLFF.

The chain carries TRBV6-5 and TRBJ2-1; TRBD2 aligns across 14 bases. V was clipped by 0 bases and J by 6 bases; unmatched bases: 4. The CDR3 consists of 17 residues. Germline CDR1 is MNHEY and CDR2 is SVGAGI. The CDR3 is CASSYSGGLAGGNEQFF. In DNA, the CDR3 is TGTGCCAGCAGTTACTCGGGCGGACTAGCGGGAGGCAATGAGCAGTTCTTC.

This clonotype was recorded at least ten times. The chain links TRBV28 to TRBJ2-1; 7 bases match TRBD2. J lost 3 bases, V lost 2 bases, and 4 bases had no gene match. Germline values: CDR1 MDHEN, CDR2 SYDVKM. The CDR3 runs to 15 residues. CDR3 nucleotides: TGTGCCAGCAGTTTAACGGGGAGGGTCTACAATGAGCAGTTCTTC. Encoded protein: CASSLTGRVYNEQFF.

This clonotype has more than one count but fewer than ten. The chain is built from TRBV24-1 and TRBJ2-3, with unresolved D. The CDR3 spans 14 residues. V lost 5 bases to trimming and J lost 4 bases, with 12 bases between them. Germline CDR1 and CDR2: KGHDR and SFDVKD. In DNA form, the CDR3 reads TGTGCCACCAGTGGAGATCGGGCCCCAGATACGCAGTATTTT. Protein sequence: CATSGDRAPDTQYF.

This clonotype was picked up many times. J is TRBJ2-3 and V is TRBV5-1, with D unclear. Germline CDR1 and CDR2: SGHRS and YFSETQ. The CDR3 loop spans 14 amino acids. V lost 0 bases and J 1 base, leaving 6 bases between the germline ends. CDR3 bases: TGCGCCAGCAGCTTGGGAAGCGGCACAGATACGCAGTATTTT. Amino acids: CASSLGSGTDTQYF.

This clonotype was counted many times. The genes are TRBV20-1 and TRBJ2-3; D may be TRBD1 or TRBD2 (6 bases each). V lost 3 bases, J lost 0 bases, and 10 bases lay in between. Germline V lookup: CDR1 DFQATT, CDR2 SNEGSKA (reference sequence). The CDR3 is 14 amino acids. CDR3 DNA: TGCAGTGCTAGTTGGAGGGGGAGCACAGATACGCAGTATTTT. Translating it yields CSASWRGSTDTQYF.

This clonotype was observed many times. V is TRBV7-8 and J is TRBJ2-5, with 8 bases aligning to TRBD2. This CDR3 is built from 15 residues. With V trimmed by 5 bases and J by 5 bases, 10 bases remained unmatched. CDR1 is SGHVS and CDR2 is FQNEAQ in the germline V gene. The CDR3 here is CASSPISGTRETQYF. The CDR3 region has the DNA TGTGCCAGCAGCCCGATTAGCGGGACGCGGGAGACCCAGTACTTC.

J is TRBJ2-7 and V is TRBV7-2; 9 bases are shared with TRBD1. V gave up 1 base and J gave up 2 bases; unmatched junction bases: 6. The V gene's germline CDR1 is SGHTA and CDR2 FQGNSA. The CDR3 totals 16 residues. DNA of the CDR3: TGTGCCAGCAGCTTAGGCGCCGGGACAGGGACCTACGAGCAGTACTTC. Residues: CASSLGAGTGTYEQYF.

This clonotype was observed a handful of times. The V and J genes are TRBV12-3 or TRBV12-4 and TRBJ2-7, with no clear D. Trimming pared 1 base from V and 3 bases from J, leaving 4 bases between. CDR3 length equals 12 residues. CDR3 DNA sequence: TGTGCCAGCAGTTTAGTGTTCTACGAGCAGTACTTC. Encoded protein: CASSLVFYEQYF.

As DNA, the CDR3 is TGTGCCAGCAGTTTTCTACTACCTTCTGGAAACACCATATATTTT. Protein product: CASSFLLPSGNTIYF. The chain uses TRBV12-3 or TRBV12-4 and TRBJ1-3, with D hard to call. This CDR3 region has 15 residues. The V end was cut by 3 bases, the J end by 1 base, with 10 bases between.

The chain employs TRBV27 and TRBJ2-3, with 7 bases that match TRBD2. Germline lookup yields CDR1 MNHEY and CDR2 SMNVEV (reference sequence). The CDR3 spans 14 residues. V gave up 3 bases and J gave up 5 bases; unmatched junction bases: 5. CDR3 coding DNA: TGTGCCAGCAGTTTCTCGGCTAGCGGAGATACGCAGTATTTT. It specifies CASSFSASGDTQYF.